These 5 T cell receptor beta chains were sequenced from one sample in a study of Graves' ophthalmopathy and Graves' hyperthyroidism. RNA transcripts were the template, and TCR beta CDR3 regions were amplified from them. Amplification began with first-round RT-PCR using HTBI primers, then second-round multiplex PCR was performed. TCRdb independently ran MiXCR on the multiplex PCR reads; one entry per CDR3 protein. This repertoire shows 450,000 to 600,000 distinct CDR3 sequences, roughly 40% found once; its top ten account for about 4.1%. Sequenced sample: peripheral blood or thyroid tissue (not recorded which). These receptors were taken from an adult man with Graves' hyperthyroidism.

This clonotype was picked up many times. This rearrangement joins TRBV19 to TRBJ2-7; D unresolved. Per the germline V gene, CDR1 is LNHDA and CDR2 is SQIVND (reference sequence). The CDR3 consists of 15 residues. V was shortened by 4 bases and J by 0 bases, with 13 bases between the two germline ends. The CDR3 region has the DNA TGTGCCAGTAGTACCTCAGGCACGAGCTCCTACGAGCAGTACTTC. Amino acids: CASSTSGTSSYEQYF.

This clonotype was detected many times. The chain couples TRBV9 to TRBJ2-5; 8 bases agree with TRBD2. V was clipped by 3 bases and J by 4 bases; unmatched bases: 8. CDR3 length: 15 amino acids. Germline loops: CDR1 SGDLS, CDR2 YYNGEE. As DNA, the CDR3 is TGTGCCAGCAGCGGAGACGGGACTAGTGGAGAGACCCAGTACTTC. Translation: CASSGDGTSGETQYF. The full variable domain, completed using reference TRBV9 and TRBJ2-5, is DSGVTQTPKHLITATGQRVTLRCSPRSGDLSVYWYQQSLDQGLQFLIQYYNGEERAKGNILERFSAQQFPDLHSELNLSSLELGDSALYFCASSGDGTSGETQYFGPGTRLLVL.

This clonotype was picked up many times. The rearrangement joins TRBV11-3 to TRBJ2-5; D uncertain. Trimming left V 2 bases short and J 7 bases short, with 11 bases between. Germline-derived CDR1 and CDR2 are SGHNT and YENEEA. This CDR3 is built from 13 residues. As DNA, the CDR3 is TGTGCCAGCAGCTTAATGAGCGAAGGGACCCAGTACTTC. Encoded protein: CASSLMSEGTQYF.

This clonotype showed up many times. The chain employs TRBV7-9 and TRBJ1-5; 9 nucleotides agree with TRBD1. The J segment lost 0 bases and the V segment lost 2 bases, leaving 8 bases of the junction unmatched. The germline V gene has CDR1 SEHNR and CDR2 FQNEAQ (reference sequence). The CDR3 covers 18 residues. As DNA, the CDR3 is TGTGCCAGCAGCTTATCTTCCGGGACAGGGTTTAGCAATCAGCCCCAGCATTTT. Protein sequence: CASSLSSGTGFSNQPQHF.

This clonotype was counted at least ten times. J is TRBJ1-1 and V is TRBV15; D not resolved. Trimming removed 3 bases at V and 4 bases at J, with 15 bases between. Germline V gene data show CDR1 as LNHNV and CDR2 as YYDKDF (reference sequence). This CDR3 has 15 residues. CDR3 nucleotides: TGTGCCACCAGCAGGGGGTCAAGGGTCGGCACTGAAGCTTTCTTT. It encodes CATSRGSRVGTEAFF.